These 20 T cell receptor beta chains originate from one sample sequenced in a study of Ad26.COV2.S vaccination and SARS-CoV-2 variants. Treatment denoted: roughly 18 received Ad26.COV2.S at low or high dose, single or two shots; five or six received placebo; per-sample allocation not given. After the first vaccine or placebo injection, samples were drawn on day 63. The protocol was immunoSEQ multiplex PCR, while the TCRdb copy is restricted to in-frame clones and leaves out a portion. The table shows about 440,000 clones, with roughly 87% occurring only once. This specimen was peripheral blood, taken in a trial of Ad26.COV2.S vaccine versus placebo. All receptors come from a person aged 18-65 years who received the Ad26.COV2.S COVID-19 vaccine or a placebo.

The genes are TRBV25-1 and TRBJ2-1, with 9 bases lining up with TRBD1. CDR1 and CDR2 (germline): MGHDK, SYGVNS. This CDR3 is 14 amino acids long. Unmatched junction bases numbered 8, after V lost 8 bases and J lost 6 bases. The CDR3 sequence is CASGRDRVRNEQFF. The CDR3 DNA reads TGTGCCAGCGGCCGGGACAGGGTACGCAATGAGCAGTTCTTC.

This chain uses TRBV28 with TRBJ2-7; no reliable D call. CDR3 size: 15 residues. V shed 5 bases and J shed 0 bases, with 14 bases lying between them. Germline V CDR1 and CDR2: MDHEN, SYDVKM. CDR3 bases: TGTGCCAGCAGTACGCAAATCATAAGCTCCTACGAGCAGTACTTC. This codes for CASSTQIISSYEQYF.

This clone was counted once. This chain uses TRBV7-2 with TRBJ2-7; D unresolved. The CDR3 runs 12 residues. The germline V gene has CDR1 SGHTA and CDR2 FQGNSA. V lost 4 bases and J lost 3, with 7 bases in between. In nucleotides, the CDR3 is TGTGCCAGCAGCTCTCAGCGCTACGAGCAGTACTTC. As protein: CASSSQRYEQYF.

The chain couples TRBV19 to TRBJ1-1; 8 bases fit TRBD1. Germline loops: CDR1 LNHDA, CDR2 SQIVND (reference sequence). The V gene end was trimmed by 10 bases and the J gene end by 3 bases; junction bases not matched to a gene: 22. This CDR3 is built from 18 residues. This chain's CDR3 is CANPGCRGQSVGDTEAFF. In DNA form, the CDR3 reads TGTGCCAACCCGGGGTGCAGGGGGCAATCCGTTGGGGACACTGAAGCTTTCTTT.

Concerning this clone: A junction end diverges from the germline sequence, so it may reflect a read error. V is TRBV15 and J is TRBJ2-5; a possible D gene is TRBD2 (6 bases). This CDR3 spans 14 amino acids. CDR1 LNHNV and CDR2 YYDKDF come from the germline V gene (reference sequence). In nucleotides, the CDR3 is TGTACCACCAGCAGTGCCGGGGGAGTAGAGACCCAGTACTTC. Translation gives CTTSSAGGVETQYF.

The sample holds a few counts of this clone. The chain joins TRBV7-9 to TRBJ1-4; TRBD1 might be the D (5 bases). V lost 5 bases and J 8 bases, leaving 18 bases between the germline ends. Per germline, CDR1 SEHNR and CDR2 FQNEAQ (reference sequence). CDR3 length: 15 residues. DNA for the CDR3: TGTGCCAGCAGCCCGCCGGGACTCCAAGGGGAAAAACTGTTTTTT. It translates to CASSPPGLQGEKLFF.

The chain links TRBV19 to TRBJ1-1; D remains ambiguous. The germline gives CDR1 LNHDA, CDR2 SQIVND (reference sequence). Trimming removed 5 bases from V and 6 bases from J, with 10 bases in between. This CDR3 contains 12 residues. CDR3: CASSGLAPEAFF. CDR3 DNA: TGTGCCAGTAGTGGTCTAGCGCCTGAAGCTTTCTTT.

The chain combines TRBV28 with TRBJ2-2; 7 bases align to TRBD2. The CDR3 sequence is 15 residues long. Per the germline V gene, CDR1 is MDHEN and CDR2 is SYDVKM. V shed 6 bases and J 5 bases; nucleotides not matched to a gene: 9. The CDR3, as DNA: TGTGCCAGCAGGCCTGGGAGGGCCAGAACCGGGGAGCTGTTTTTT. Its translation: CASRPGRARTGELFF.

This clone was seen a single time. This chain links TRBV19 with TRBJ1-5; D not certain. CDR3 length: 16 amino acids. Germline V lookup: CDR1 LNHDA, CDR2 SQIVND (reference sequence). The V end lost 3 bases, the J end lost 1 base, and 13 bases lay between the germline ends. The CDR3 DNA reads TGTGCCAGTAGTATTCCCCCTAGCCCGAGCAATCAGCCCCAGCATTTT. Amino acids: CASSIPPSPSNQPQHF.

This clone was recorded only once. V is TRBV4-1 and J is TRBJ2-1, with D possibly TRBD2 on 6 matching bases. The germline V and J ends were trimmed by 4 bases and 0 bases, with 13 bases remaining between them. This CDR3 is built from 16 residues. Germline-derived CDR1 and CDR2 are MGHRA and YSYEKL. The CDR3 sequence: CASSPTTSSSYNEQFF. The CDR3 DNA reads as TGCGCCAGCAGCCCAACGACTAGTAGCTCCTACAATGAGCAGTTCTTC.

The chain employs TRBV2 and TRBJ2-7, with TRBD1 identical over 7 bases. Trimming at V came to 7 bases and at J to 4 bases, leaving 10 bases not matched to a gene. The CDR3 runs 14 residues. Germline loops: CDR1 SNHLY, CDR2 FYNNEI. The CDR3 loop reads CASTMTGIGYEQYF. In nucleotides, the CDR3 is TGTGCCAGCACTATGACAGGGATTGGATACGAGCAGTACTTC.

The CDR3 is CATSDFRPYEQYF. The CDR3 DNA is TGTGCCACCAGTGATTTCCGACCGTACGAGCAGTACTTC. The chain carries TRBV24-1 and TRBJ2-7; D is unresolved. CDR1 and CDR2 (germline): KGHDR, SFDVKD. The germline V and J ends were trimmed by 1 base and 4 bases, with 7 bases remaining between them. This CDR3 has 13 amino acids.

This clone turned up a few times. The V call is TRBV30, the J call TRBJ1-3, with 8 bases lining up with TRBD1. Germline CDR1 GTSNPN, CDR2 SVGIG (reference sequence). Germline trimming cut 0 bases from V and 2 bases from J; bases unmatched to any gene: 3. The CDR3 has 15 amino acids. The CDR3 coding sequence is TGTGCCTGGAGTGTACAGGGGGGGGCTGGAAACACCATATATTTT. Amino acids: CAWSVQGGAGNTIYF.

The chain combines TRBV10-3 with TRBJ2-5; 10 nucleotides line up with TRBD2. The V segment lost 4 bases and the J segment 1 base; nucleotides outside the gene matches: 3. The CDR3 is 15 residues long. Germline V CDR1 and CDR2: ENHRY, SYGVKD. CDR3 in DNA: TGTGCCATCAGTGGACTAGCGGGTCCCCAAGAGACCCAGTACTTC. Its protein is CAISGLAGPQETQYF.

This clone was seen a single time. This chain joins TRBV30 and TRBJ2-4; TRBD1 agrees at 7 bases. The junction had 4 bases not matched to a gene; V was cut back by 5 bases and J by 0 bases. CDR1 and CDR2 (germline): GTSNPN, SVGIG (reference sequence). CDR3 length: 14 residues. For the CDR3, the DNA is TGTGCCTGGGGGACAGATCTAGCCAAAAACATTCAGTACTTC. It codes for CAWGTDLAKNIQYF.

This chain joins TRBV25-1 and TRBJ1-1; the D is unclear. The CDR3 runs to 13 residues. Germline CDR1 and CDR2: MGHDK and SYGVNS. The V end was cut by 2 bases, the J end by 1 base, with 5 bases between. The CDR3 loop reads CASSEQENTEAFF. The CDR3 DNA follows: TGTGCCAGCAGTGAACAGGAGAACACTGAAGCTTTCTTT. The variable domain in full, completed from reference TRBV25-1 and TRBJ1-1, reads EADIYQTPRYLVIGTGKKITLECSQTMGHDKMYWYQQDPGMELHLIHYSYGVNSTEKGDLSSESTVSRIRTEHFPLTLESARPSHTSQYLCASSEQENTEAFFGQGTRLTVV.

The rearrangement links TRBV28 to TRBJ2-3, with D possibly matching TRBD1 (6 bases). The CDR3 covers 14 residues. Between the trimmed V and J ends, which lost 4 bases and 4 bases, there was a span of 12 bases. Germline CDR1 and CDR2: MDHEN and SYDVKM. Here the CDR3 reads CASSSGVTADTQYF. Written as DNA, the CDR3 is TGTGCCAGCAGTTCAGGGGTTACGGCAGATACGCAGTATTTT.

The chain is built from TRBV6-6 and TRBJ2-5; D might be TRBD2 (7 bases). Germline-derived CDR1 and CDR2 are MNHNY and SVGAGI (reference sequence). V lost 5 bases and J 4 bases, leaving 17 bases between the germline ends. CDR3 size: 15 residues. The CDR3 sequence: CASSNRGGWGETQYF. The DNA of the CDR3 is TGTGCCAGCAGTAATCGCGGGGGCTGGGGAGAGACCCAGTACTTC.

The chain has TRBV4-2 and TRBJ2-2; 8 positions match TRBD1. The CDR3 extends over 16 amino acids. Germline trimming cut 5 bases from V and 7 bases from J; bases unmatched to any gene: 12. Germline V CDR1 and CDR2: LGHNA, YNFKEQ. CDR3 sequence (DNA): TGTGCCAGCAGCTCCACCCGGACAGGGTTCGGCGGGGAGCTGTTTTTT. This gives the protein CASSSTRTGFGGELFF.

The chain couples TRBV27 to TRBJ2-7, with 7 positions matching TRBD1. Germline CDR1 and CDR2: MNHEY and SMNVEV (reference sequence). The CDR3 is 15 residues long. The V gene end was trimmed by 6 bases and the J gene end by 5 bases; junction bases not matched to a gene: 13. This chain's CDR3 is CASRFVPGTDHEQYF. The CDR3 nucleotides are TGTGCCAGCAGGTTCGTCCCCGGGACAGACCACGAGCAGTACTTC.